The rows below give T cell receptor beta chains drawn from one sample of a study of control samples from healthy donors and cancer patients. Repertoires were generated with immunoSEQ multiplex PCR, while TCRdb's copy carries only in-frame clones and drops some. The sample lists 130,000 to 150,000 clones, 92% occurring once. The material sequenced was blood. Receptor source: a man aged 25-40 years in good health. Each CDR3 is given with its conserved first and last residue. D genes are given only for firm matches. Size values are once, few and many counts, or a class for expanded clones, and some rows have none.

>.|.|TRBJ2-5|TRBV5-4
CASSFWEVQETQYF
TGTGCCAGCAGCTTCTGGGAAGTCCAAGAGACCCAGTACTTC
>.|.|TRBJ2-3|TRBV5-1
CASSPGVGALNTQYF
TGCGCCAGCAGCCCCGGGGTGGGAGCTCTAAATACGCAGTATTTT
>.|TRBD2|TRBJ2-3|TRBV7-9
CASSPAGGPSVDTQYF
TGTGCCAGCAGCCCAGCGGGAGGGCCTTCTGTAGATACGCAGTATTTT
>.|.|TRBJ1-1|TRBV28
CASHTKAWGPGEAFF
TGTGCCAGCCATACCAAAGCGTGGGGGCCCGGAGAAGCTTTCTTT
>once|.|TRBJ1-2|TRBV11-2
CASSPGRGPVHTF
TGTGCCAGCAGCCCCGGTCGGGGGCCGGTCCACACCTTC
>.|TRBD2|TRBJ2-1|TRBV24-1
CATSDLRGGSNEQFF
TGTGCCACCAGTGATTTGCGCGGCGGGAGCAATGAGCAGTTCTTC
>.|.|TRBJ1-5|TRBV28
CASSSPMGGGYQPQHF
TGTGCCAGCAGTTCCCCGATGGGGGGAGGATACCAGCCCCAGCATTTT
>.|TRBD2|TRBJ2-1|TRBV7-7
CASSLEESSGKERNEQFF
TGTGCTAGCAGCTTAGAGGAGTCTAGCGGGAAGGAGAGGAATGAGCAGTTCTTC
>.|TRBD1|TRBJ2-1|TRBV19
CASSSTTGTGYNEQFF
TGTGCCAGTAGTTCAACCACCGGGACAGGCTACAATGAGCAGTTCTTC
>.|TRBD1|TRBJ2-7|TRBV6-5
CASSGTGTGPYEQYF
TGTGCCAGCAGCGGAACCGGGACAGGGCCCTACGAGCAGTACTTC
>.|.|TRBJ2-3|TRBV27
CASSLDGAVTDTQYF
TGTGCCAGCAGTTTGGACGGAGCCGTCACAGATACGCAGTATTTT
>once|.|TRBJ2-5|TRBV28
CASSPFLREETQYF
TGTGCCAGCAGCCCTTTTTTGAGGGAGGAGACCCAGTACTTC
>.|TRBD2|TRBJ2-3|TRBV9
CASSPVAGVRDTQYF
TGTGCCAGCAGCCCAGTAGCGGGAGTAAGAGATACGCAGTATTTT
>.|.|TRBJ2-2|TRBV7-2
CASSFRQGHTGELFF
TGTGCCAGCAGCTTTCGGCAGGGCCACACCGGGGAGCTGTTTTTT
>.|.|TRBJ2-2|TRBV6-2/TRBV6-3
CASSYDTNTGELFF
TGTGCCAGCAGTTACGACACTAACACCGGGGAGCTGTTTTTT
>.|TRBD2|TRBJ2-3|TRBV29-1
CSVRLAGVVDTQYF
TGCAGCGTGCGACTAGCGGGAGTGGTAGATACGCAGTATTTT
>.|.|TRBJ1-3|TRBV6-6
CASSRTQGFGNTIYF
TGTGCCAGCAGCCGGACCCAGGGTTTTGGAAACACCATATATTTT
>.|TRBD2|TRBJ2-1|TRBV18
CASSPPTSGRPNEQFF
TGTGCCAGCTCACCACCGACTAGCGGGAGGCCCAATGAGCAGTTCTTC
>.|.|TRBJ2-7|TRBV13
CASSQTGYYEQYF
TGTGCCAGCAGCCAGACAGGTTACTACGAGCAGTACTTC
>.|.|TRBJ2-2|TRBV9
CASSPRPSGELFF
TGTGCCAGCAGCCCCCGGCCCTCCGGGGAGCTGTTTTTT
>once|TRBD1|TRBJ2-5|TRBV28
CASSRPGTGQGKETQYF
TGTGCCAGCAGTCGTCCCGGGACAGGGCAGGGAAAAGAGACCCAGTACTTC
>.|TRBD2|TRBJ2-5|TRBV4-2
CASSQQRGDQETQYF
TGTGCCAGCAGCCAGCAGCGGGGGGACCAAGAGACCCAGTACTTC
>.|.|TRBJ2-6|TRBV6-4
CASSPSASSGANVLTF
TGTGCCAGCAGTCCAAGCGCCAGCTCTGGGGCCAACGTCCTGACTTTC